Below, 32 T cell receptor beta chains from the same sample are listed, as sequenced in a study of blood T cell repertoires in COVID-19. Profiled with immunoSEQ multiplex PCR; TCRdb holds only in-frame clones, not every one. The sample records around 300,000 clones, around 89% being singletons. Sequencing input: peripheral blood. The receptor set was obtained from a woman in her thirties or forties with COVID-19, enrolled during active disease.

This clone appeared a single time. This rearrangement joins TRBV7-8 to TRBJ2-7, with 8 bases aligning to TRBD1. J was trimmed by 2 bases and V by 5 bases; bases with no gene match: 14. Germline CDR1 and CDR2: SGHVS and FQNEAQ. This CDR3 region has 17 residues. The CDR3 protein is CASSVDQDRALPYEQYF. CDR3 bases: TGTGCCAGCAGCGTCGACCAGGACAGGGCACTACCCTACGAGCAGTACTTC.

The rearrangement uses TRBV6-5 and TRBJ2-2, with D perhaps TRBD2 (5 bases). CDR3 length equals 12 residues. The V end lost 8 bases, the J end lost 6 bases, and 10 bases lay between the germline ends. In germline, CDR1 is MNHEY, CDR2 SVGAGI. The CDR3 DNA follows: TGTGCCAGCTCGAGGGAAGCCGGGGAGCTGTTTTTT. It yields the protein CASSREAGELFF.

The table lists this clone with a count of one. The rearrangement uses TRBV14 and TRBJ1-6; D not resolved. V dropped 0 bases and J dropped 7 bases, with 10 bases sitting between them. The CDR3 spans 15 residues. Germline V gene data show CDR1 as SGHDN and CDR2 as FVKESK. The CDR3 spells CASSQDKVRNSPLHF. The DNA for the CDR3 is TGTGCCAGCAGCCAAGATAAAGTTAGAAATTCACCCCTCCACTTT.

The chain links TRBV15 to TRBJ2-7, with D uncertain. The V end was cut by 1 base, the J end by 2 bases, with 3 bases between. This CDR3 comprises 12 residues. Germline V gives CDR1 LNHNV, CDR2 YYDKDF (reference sequence). The CDR3 protein is CATSRATYEQYF. CDR3 in DNA: TGTGCCACCAGCAGAGCTACCTACGAGCAGTACTTC. Complete variable domain (other parts from reference TRBV15 and TRBJ2-7): DAMVIQNPRYQVTQFGKPVTLSCSQTLNHNVMYWYQQKSSQAPKLLFHYYDKDFNNEADTPDNFQSRRPNTSFCFLDIRSPGLGDTAMYLCATSRATYEQYFGPGTRLTVT.

The rearrangement uses TRBV18 and TRBJ1-2, with D unresolved. This CDR3 has 16 residues. Germline lookup yields CDR1 KGHSH and CDR2 LQKENI. Trimming stripped 0 bases from V and 8 bases from J, with 19 bases between. The CDR3 sequence is CASSPPSVPLLGGYTF. The DNA of the CDR3 is TGTGCCAGCTCACCACCTAGCGTCCCCTTGCTAGGCGGCTACACCTTC.

This clone occurred a few times. The junction shows a germline mismatch at one end, possibly a read error. DNA of the CDR3: TGTGCCACCAGCAGAGATGGAAAACGAGCGGGGCCCTTC. Its protein is CATSRDGKRAGPF. The chain joins TRBV15 to TRBJ2-7; 7 bases fit TRBD2. The germline V gene has CDR1 LNHNV and CDR2 YYDKDF (reference sequence). The length of the CDR3 is 13 residues. Based on the CDR3 plus reference TRBV15 and TRBJ2-7, the full variable domain is DAMVIQNPRYQVTQFGKPVTLSCSQTLNHNVMYWYQQKSSQAPKLLFHYYDKDFNNEADTPDNFQSRRPNTSFCFLDIRSPGLGDTAMYLCATSRDGKRAGPFGPGTRLTVT.

This chain joins TRBV9 and TRBJ1-2; 8 bases fit TRBD1. V was pared by 0 bases and J by 5 bases, with 6 bases of the junction left unmatched. Germline V CDR1 and CDR2: SGDLS, YYNGEE. The CDR3 sequence is 15 residues long. The CDR3 loop reads CASSVEAQGAYGYTF. The CDR3 DNA reads as TGTGCCAGCAGCGTAGAGGCCCAGGGGGCATATGGCTACACCTTC. Drawing the rest from reference TRBV9 and TRBJ1-2, the complete variable domain is DSGVTQTPKHLITATGQRVTLRCSPRSGDLSVYWYQQSLDQGLQFLIQYYNGEERAKGNILERFSAQQFPDLHSELNLSSLELGDSALYFCASSVEAQGAYGYTFGSGTRLTVV.

The chain employs TRBV15 and TRBJ2-4, with 7 bases aligning to TRBD2. V shed 0 bases, J shed 11 bases, and the junction held 7 bases outside the gene matches. The CDR3 is 14 residues long. In germline, CDR1 is LNHNV, CDR2 YYDKDF (reference sequence). The CDR3 DNA follows: TGTGCCACCAGCAGAGATGGGACGGGAGGCTTTCAGTACTTC. This encodes CATSRDGTGGFQYF.

This clone was seen just once. CDR3 amino acids: CASSPTGGSYGYTF. The CDR3 coding sequence is TGTGCCAGCAGTCCGACGGGGGGGAGCTATGGCTACACCTTC. The genes are TRBV6-5 and TRBJ1-2; possibly TRBD1 for D (5 bases). Germline V lookup: CDR1 MNHEY, CDR2 SVGAGI. Trimming removed 5 bases at V and 4 bases at J, with 14 bases between. This CDR3 spans 14 amino acids.

The rearrangement links TRBV15 to TRBJ2-5, with TRBD2 as a possible D gene (5 bases). Trimming took 5 bases from V and 5 from J, leaving 24 bases between them. Looked up from germline, CDR1 is LNHNV and CDR2 is YYDKDF (reference sequence). The CDR3 is 17 residues long. For the CDR3, the DNA is TGTGCCACCAGCGAGAGGAAGATGGCTAGCCGATGGGAGACCCAGTACTTC. Protein: CATSERKMASRWETQYF.

The chain has TRBV29-1 and TRBJ1-1; 9 nucleotides agree with TRBD1. This CDR3 has 13 amino acids. V lost 7 bases, J lost 6 bases, and 9 bases stayed unmatched. From germline, CDR1 is SQVTM and CDR2 ANQGSEA. CDR3 nucleotides: TGCAGCGCAAACCGGGACAGGGATGCTGAAGCTTTCTTT. Its translation: CSANRDRDAEAFF.

The CDR3 coding sequence is TGTGCCAGCAGCCTGGAAACAGGGGCGAACACTGAAGCTTTCTTT. Amino acids: CASSLETGANTEAFF. The J gene is TRBJ1-1, the V gene TRBV27; TRBD1 agrees at 7 bases. Looked up from germline, CDR1 is MNHEY and CDR2 is SMNVEV (reference sequence). The CDR3 contains 15 residues. Losses at the gene ends were 6 bases for V and 1 base for J; bases not matched to a gene: 8.

The CDR3: CASSSFSTGNQPQHF. In nucleotides, the CDR3 is TGTGCCAGCAGCTCCTTTTCAACGGGCAATCAGCCCCAGCATTTT. The chain employs TRBV7-2 and TRBJ1-5; D remains ambiguous. Trimming removed 4 bases at V and 2 bases at J, with 12 bases between. CDR1 is SGHTA, CDR2 FQGNSA, per germline. The CDR3 covers 15 residues.

The chain uses TRBV28 and TRBJ2-2; D may be TRBD2 (5 bases). This CDR3 is 14 amino acids long. Germline CDR1 reads MDHEN; CDR2 reads SYDVKM. Trimming pared 7 bases from V and 1 base from J, leaving 10 bases between. CDR3 region: CASKLRENTGELFF. DNA of the CDR3: TGTGCCAGCAAACTCCGGGAGAACACCGGGGAGCTGTTTTTT.

The genes are TRBV6-2 or TRBV6-3 and TRBJ2-7, with D maybe TRBD1 (5 bases). The CDR3 runs 15 residues. V shed 4 bases and J shed 4 bases, with 17 bases lying between them. CDR1 is MNHEY, CDR2 SVGEGT, per germline. CDR3: CASSFNRPSLYEQYF. The CDR3 DNA follows: TGTGCCAGCAGTTTCAACAGGCCATCCCTTTACGAGCAGTACTTC.

V gene TRBV6-2 or TRBV6-3 combines with J gene TRBJ2-6, with TRBD1 matching over 9 bases. Looked up from germline, CDR1 is MNHEY and CDR2 is SVGEGT. Trimming removed 4 bases from V and 0 bases from J; junction bases left unmatched: 4. The CDR3 extends over 17 amino acids. DNA of the CDR3: TGTGCCAGCAGTTCTGGACAGGGGAACTCTGGGGCCAACGTCCTGACTTTC. Encoded protein: CASSSGQGNSGANVLTF.

DNA for the CDR3: TGCGCCAGCAGCCAAGAAAGCAGGGCAGATGGCTACACCTTC. This sequence encodes CASSQESRADGYTF. This chain connects TRBV4-3 to TRBJ1-2; a possible D gene is TRBD1 (5 bases). CDR3 length: 14 amino acids. The V end lost 0 bases, the J end lost 6 bases, and 11 bases lay between the germline ends. Per germline, CDR1 LGHNA and CDR2 YSLEER.

The genes are TRBV4-1 and TRBJ1-2; 9 bases are a match to TRBD1. The V segment lost 3 bases and the J segment 4 bases; nucleotides outside the gene matches: 9. From germline, CDR1 is MGHRA and CDR2 YSYEKL. The length of the CDR3 is 16 residues. CDR3 sequence: CASSHSSGTGSYGYTF. The CDR3 DNA reads TGCGCCAGCAGCCATTCGTCGGGGACAGGGTCCTATGGCTACACCTTC.

The V gene is TRBV28, the J gene TRBJ1-4; tentatively, D is TRBD1 (5 bases). The CDR3 loop spans 14 amino acids. The germline V gene has CDR1 MDHEN and CDR2 SYDVKM. V was trimmed by 5 bases and J by 5 bases, leaving 12 bases between them. CDR3 in DNA: TGTGCCAGCAGTCCCGACAGCCGAAATGAAAAACTGTTTTTT. Residues: CASSPDSRNEKLFF.

The chain links TRBV2 to TRBJ1-1; D gene unclear. The CDR3 extends over 14 amino acids. The germline CDR1 and CDR2 sequences are SNHLY and FYNNEI. Between the trimmed V and J ends, which lost 7 bases and 1 base, there was a span of 13 bases. Here the CDR3 DNA reads TGTGCCAGCACTCCGAGGTCCGAGAACACTGAAGCTTTCTTT. This encodes CASTPRSENTEAFF.

V is TRBV28 and J is TRBJ2-5; 14 bases are a match to TRBD2. Germline V CDR1 and CDR2: MDHEN, SYDVKM. The CDR3 has 18 amino acids. J gave up 2 bases and V 6 bases, and 11 bases lay outside the gene matches. The CDR3 DNA reads as TGTGCCAGCAGCACGACTAGCGGGAGGGATCGGTGGCAAGAGACCCAGTACTTC. This encodes CASSTTSGRDRWQETQYF.

The chain employs TRBV4-1 and TRBJ2-5; tentative D call: TRBD2 (5 bases). Germline V gives CDR1 MGHRA, CDR2 YSYEKL. The CDR3 sequence is 15 residues long. V was cut by 4 bases and J by 4 bases, with 16 bases left in between. The CDR3 coding sequence is TGCGCCAGCAGCCCGACGGACTCTTTGATAGAGACCCAGTACTTC. Protein product: CASSPTDSLIETQYF.

The J gene is TRBJ2-7, the V gene TRBV4-1; the D gene is possibly TRBD1 (6 bases). This CDR3 is built from 15 residues. CDR1 and CDR2 from the germline V gene are MGHRA and YSYEKL. Trimming shortened V by 4 bases and J by 5 bases, and 18 bases separated the two germline ends. The CDR3 loop is CASSPLGGGVDEQYF. CDR3 coding DNA: TGCGCCAGCAGCCCCTTAGGGGGTGGGGTGGACGAGCAGTACTTC.

The DNA of the CDR3 is TGTGCCAGCTCGGTTGGCAGGGGGTCCGGGGAGCTGTTTTTT. Translating it yields CASSVGRGSGELFF. The chain recombines TRBV19 with TRBJ2-2, with 7 positions matching TRBD1. The junction had 10 bases not matched to a gene; V was cut back by 9 bases and J by 6 bases. This CDR3 spans 14 amino acids. Per germline, CDR1 LNHDA and CDR2 SQIVND (reference sequence).

The rearrangement links TRBV4-1 to TRBJ2-7; a possible D gene is TRBD2 (5 bases). Germline values: CDR1 MGHRA, CDR2 YSYEKL. The CDR3 is 17 amino acids. Trimming took 4 bases from V and 3 from J, leaving 22 bases between them. CDR3 loop: CASSPPLNDHDYYEQYF. CDR3 DNA: TGCGCCAGCAGCCCCCCCCTTAACGACCACGACTACTACGAGCAGTACTTC.

The chain carries TRBV5-5 and TRBJ1-5, with D possibly TRBD1 on 5 matching bases. V shed 2 bases and J shed 5 bases, with 11 bases lying between them. The germline gives CDR1 SGHKS, CDR2 YYEKEE (reference sequence). This CDR3 spans 14 amino acids. The CDR3 DNA reads TGTGCCAGCAGCTTAAAATGGGGCGATCAGCCCCAGCATTTT. It yields the protein CASSLKWGDQPQHF.

The CDR3 protein is CASSPANEQYF. CDR3 bases: TGTGCCAGTTCTCCAGCGAATGAGCAGTACTTC. The chain combines TRBV11-2 with TRBJ2-7; D uncertain. Germline V gene data show CDR1 as SGHAT and CDR2 as FQNNGV. V lost 9 bases to trimming and J lost 7 bases, with 13 bases between them. The CDR3 has 11 residues. Drawing the rest from reference TRBV11-2 and TRBJ2-7, the complete variable domain is EAGVAQSPRYKIIEKRQSVAFWCNPISGHATLYWYQQILGQGPKLLIQFQNNGVVDDSQLPKDRFSAERLKGVDSTLKIQPAKLEDSAVYLCASSPANEQYFGPGTRLTVT.

This clone was recorded only once. The V gene is TRBV28, the J gene TRBJ2-7, with D uncertain. Germline lookup yields CDR1 MDHEN and CDR2 SYDVKM. This CDR3 region has 12 residues. V shed 6 bases and J shed 3 bases, with 9 bases lying between them. Written as DNA, the CDR3 is TGTGCCAGCAGGTCCCCGGGCTACGAGCAGTACTTC. It yields the protein CASRSPGYEQYF.

The chain recombines TRBV6-5 with TRBJ1-1; D remains unclear. The CDR3 is made up of 14 amino acids. V was cut by 0 bases and J by 7 bases, with 12 bases left in between. CDR1 and CDR2 (germline): MNHEY, SVGAGI. The CDR3 DNA sequence: TGTGCCAGCAGTTACTCGACGACGAGGGTTGAAGCTTTCTTT. Amino acids: CASSYSTTRVEAFF.

This clone has only a few counts. The gene calls are TRBV9 and TRBJ1-1; possibly TRBD1 for D (6 bases). V dropped 0 bases and J dropped 0 bases, with 12 bases sitting between them. The CDR3 consists of 16 residues. Germline V gene lookup returns CDR1 SGDLS and CDR2 YYNGEE. The CDR3 nucleotides read TGTGCCAGCAGCGTAGCTACCGGACAGCTGAACACTGAAGCTTTCTTT. Translated, it gives CASSVATGQLNTEAFF.

Of note for this clone: At one of its ends the junction is not consistent with the germline gene, which may arise from a read error. CDR3 nucleotides: TGTACCAGCAGCGTAGCTTCAGGGTCCCAGGGAGAGACCCAGTACTTC. Protein: CTSSVASGSQGETQYF. This chain links TRBV9 with TRBJ2-5; D might be TRBD1 (5 bases). Germline V CDR1 and CDR2: SGDLS, YYNGEE. The CDR3 is made up of 16 amino acids.

This chain joins TRBV11-1 and TRBJ1-1, with D tentatively TRBD1 (5 bases). Trimming cost V 2 bases and J 1 base, with 11 bases left between them. This CDR3 comprises 15 residues. Looked up from germline, CDR1 is SGHAT and CDR2 is FQDESV (reference sequence). This CDR3 reads CASSLLGETNTEAFF. DNA for the CDR3: TGTGCCAGCAGCTTATTAGGGGAAACGAACACTGAAGCTTTCTTT.